The clone carrying this T cell receptor (beta chain) was counted only a few times. The target antigen is unknown. The record originates from a study of T cells after yellow fever vaccination. Turning to the study itself: In the case of low-cell-number fractions, SMART-Seq v4 Ultra Low Input was used for preparation.

One entry per CDR3 protein results from TCRdb running MiXCR on the 5' RACE reads. Here the sample spans approximately 93,000 distinct CDR3 sequences, roughly 5.8% being singletons. Overall study results and limits: Repertoires obtained by FACS sorting could include abundant clonotypes that entered as contaminants from the bulk population. After the booster, approximately 96% of CD4 and more than 75% of CD8 primary-response clones were re-detected.

The J segment lost 7 bases and the V segment lost 3 bases, leaving 6 bases of the junction unmatched. Germline V gene lookup returns CDR1 LGHDT and CDR2 YNNKEL (reference sequence). The length of the CDR3 is 15 residues. The sample here was CD8+ T cells sorted from PBMCs, taken 10 days after the yellow fever booster vaccination. J is TRBJ2-7 and V is TRBV3-1; 13 bases agree with TRBD2. The sequence derives from a man between 18 and 35 years old who received the YFV17D yellow fever vaccine. Here the CDR3 reads CASSHGTSGAWEQYF. In DNA, the CDR3 is TGTGCCAGCAGCCACGGGACTAGCGGGGCTTGGGAGCAGTACTTC.